This TCR beta chain was identified in a study of identifying expanded T cells in peripheral blood. Here immunoSEQ multiplex PCR was the method, and the copy in TCRdb shows in-frame clones only, minus some. The profile covers 100,000 or so clones, with more than 70% appearing a single time and approximately 14% taken by the ten largest. Germline V gives CDR1 SGHRS, CDR2 YFSETQ. Trimming took 5 bases from V and 6 from J, leaving 9 bases between them. The CDR3 sequence is 13 residues long. This clone was observed a handful of times. The receptor was isolated from a person between 18 and 69 years old in good health. What was sequenced was blood. The chain combines TRBV5-1 with TRBJ1-6; the D is unclear. The CDR3 loop is CASRPGFNSPLHF. In nucleotides, the CDR3 is TGCGCCAGCAGGCCGGGGTTTAATTCACCCCTCCACTTT.